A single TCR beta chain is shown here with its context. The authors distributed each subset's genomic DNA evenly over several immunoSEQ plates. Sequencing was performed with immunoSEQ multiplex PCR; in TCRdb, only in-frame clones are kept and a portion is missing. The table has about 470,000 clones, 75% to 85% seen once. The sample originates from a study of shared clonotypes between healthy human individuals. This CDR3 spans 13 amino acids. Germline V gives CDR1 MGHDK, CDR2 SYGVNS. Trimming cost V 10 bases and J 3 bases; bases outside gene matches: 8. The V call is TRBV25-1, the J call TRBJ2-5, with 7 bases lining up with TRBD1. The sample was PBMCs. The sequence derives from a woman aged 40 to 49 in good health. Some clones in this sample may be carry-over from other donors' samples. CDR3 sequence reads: CATRLTGKETQYF. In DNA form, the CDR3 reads TGTGCCACCCGCTTGACAGGGAAAGAGACCCAGTACTTC.